The source of this T cell receptor beta chain is a study of blood T cell repertoires in COVID-19 (TCRdb year 2020). Context from the whole study: Collaborator samples came from the United States, Italy and Spain and covered acute and convalescent phases of COVID-19. The dataset comprised deeply sampled blood TCRbeta repertoires from subjects exposed to, actively infected with, or recovered from COVID-19. Samples came from the ongoing ImmuneRACE study (first 160 participants) plus 1,254 subjects from 6 global collaborators. A freely available public database, intended as a resource for researchers studying the immune response to SARS-CoV-2, is where the repertoires were released. The sample metadata nearly always contained a de-identified subject ID, COVID-19 status, age in years and sex. Where available, HLA class I and class II types were taken from metadata supplied by the sample provider and were not determined by assay-based typing. The prospective study material was composed of cDNA or gDNA derived from T cells, B-cell-depleted T cells, or PBMCs. General study outcomes and caveats: Clinical and demographic metadata were provided uncurated, with the amount varying by source and participant.

From the germline V gene, CDR1 is MDHEN and CDR2 is SYDVKM. There are 14 amino acids in the CDR3, from cysteine to phenylalanine inclusive. The retained sequence is limited to the CDR3, 42 bases, with the frame set at the first base. Relative to germline, V is 6 bases shorter and J is 2 bases shorter, with 10 bases between their ends. The immunoSEQ Assay, a bias-controlled multiplex PCR, was used to amplify TCRbeta CDR3 regions from genomic DNA. In the paper's pipeline: The number of nucleated cells in each sample was estimated by amplification of reference gene primers within the assay. To quantify the absolute abundance of each unique TCRbeta CDR3 rearrangement, sequence reads were collapsed and filtered. For each sample, productive Simpson clonality was calculated as the square root of Simpson's diversity index across productive rearrangements. Sourced from immuneACCESS, this table was stored by TCRdb with only in-frame sequences that have V and J called. A share of the clones is absent; for the studies checked, an unresolved V gene accounts for under half, and the remainder has no known explanation. V and J calls and clone size are as listed in that table; D and trimming were resolved from the DNA. Counted in this sample were some 500,000 clones; approximately 87% of them appeared once. The leading ten clones occupy 1.8% of the sample.

Turning to this clone: The target of this receptor is not known. Within one base of it there is no much larger clone, and no base qualities were kept.

Participants in the prospective study were aged roughly 18 to 89 years, lived in approximately 26 United States geographic areas, and enrolled through a virtual design. In the prospective study, participants were assigned to cohorts based on the clinical history participants reported in a screening survey and a study questionnaire. ImmuneRACE Cohort 3 recovered participants were defined by two consecutive negative NP/OP PCR tests, healthcare professional clearance, or symptom resolution. In the prospective study, whole blood, serum and a nasopharyngeal or oropharyngeal swab were collected from each participant by mobile phlebotomists. Additional blood draws and questionnaires over an approximately two-month period could optionally be provided by prospective study participants. Prospective study blood samples were shipped either frozen or at room temperature before DNA extraction.

This chain is built from TRBV28 and TRBJ2-2; TRBD2 is perhaps the D gene, given 6 matching bases. The TCR originated in a middle-aged woman who had recovered from COVID-19. Source material: PBMCs or T cells enriched from blood (not recorded which). The CDR3 corresponds to CASREGTNTGELFF. The DNA is TGTGCCAGCAGGGAGGGAACTAACACCGGGGAGCTGTTTTTT. Full variable domain (CDR3 extended with the reference TRBV28 and TRBJ2-2 proteins): DVKVTQSSRYLVKRTGEKVFLECVQDMDHENMFWYRQDPGLGLRLIYFSYDVKMKEKGDIPEGYSVSREKKERFSLILESASTNQTSMYLCASREGTNTGELFFGEGSRLTVL.